This is a list of T cell receptor beta chains from one sample in a study of CD8 T cells in Susac syndrome. TCRdb recomputed calls from the immunoSEQ multiplex PCR reads with MiXCR, one row per CDR3 protein. The profile shows 200,000 to 300,000 distinct CDR3 sequences, 85% to 95% of them singletons. Sequences were obtained from CD4+ T cells from PBMCs. These receptors originate from a human donor with multiple sclerosis. Each CDR3 is given without its conserved first and last residue. Fields, in order: V gene, D gene, clone size, CDR3 protein. The D gene is left open where the match is weak. Rows may omit the clone size; those that give it use once, few, many or a size class.

TRBV7-8 . . ASSLITLQETQY
TRBV3-1 TRBD1 . ASSLERQGMVPDTQY
TRBV30 . once AWSGEKGDNSPLH
TRBV3-1 TRBD2 . ASSPRLADTGELF
TRBV30 TRBD2 . AWSVPSGSGNEQF
TRBV7-8 . . ASSLFRDKRSQETQY
TRBV11-1 . . ASSVMGGKTQY
TRBV12-3/TRBV12-4 . . ASSRYLSSYNSPLH
TRBV27 . few ASSLSGSGNTIY
TRBV5-4 TRBD1 . ASSRTGGPEETQY
TRBV27 TRBD1 . ASSSYRDRGDNEQF
TRBV20-1 . . SANTGYGYT
TRBV29-1 . . SVEEGVSTDTQY
TRBV10-2 . . ASSESSGSRNEAF
TRBV27 . . ASSLWQGGASEAF
TRBV6-5 . . ASSQGRAAKNIQY
TRBV3-1 . . ASSQDDGLQYGYT
TRBV30 . . AWGRRLNYGYT
TRBV10-1 . . ASSESARAHTQY
TRBV24-1 TRBD2 . ATSDPGLAGDQTQY
TRBV20-1 TRBD1 . SANPTGSRTDTQY
TRBV15 TRBD1 . ATSPDRGQETQY
TRBV24-1 . . AIEPSGRPYNEQF
TRBV4-1 . . ASRHVSGANVLT
TRBV20-1 . . SARRDTLRAF
TRBV15 TRBD2 . ATGLAGADTQY
TRBV12-3/TRBV12-4 TRBD2 . ASSLGTTFGEQY
TRBV4-1 . few ASSQDPGQGFGELF
TRBV5-1 TRBD1 . ASRITPGQMNTEAF
TRBV12-3/TRBV12-4 TRBD2 . ASSPGTSGRRNADTQY
TRBV20-1 TRBD1 . SATSIKGQGGQPQH
TRBV4-1 . . ASSQEVRGVQPQH
TRBV10-3 . . AISESGEDTQY
TRBV6-2/TRBV6-3 TRBD1 once ASSRQGATGGYT
TRBV25-1 . . ASFSGLSYT
TRBV18 . . ASSPGAGGNIQY
TRBV9 . once ASSAQSDTQY
TRBV6-5 . . ASSYSMTETGYNEQF
TRBV12-3/TRBV12-4 . . ASSLSRRGEQF
TRBV6-6 . . ASSAGLENIQY
TRBV6-2/TRBV6-3 . once ASRGRDFSYEQY
TRBV9 . . ASSGGGRNTGELF
TRBV29-1 . . SVAEGHFGETQY